The next 8 T cell receptor beta chains were all read from a single sample in a study of siplizumab effects on memory and regulatory T cells (dated by TCRdb to the late 2010s). For these receptors, no antigen is known. Mixed lymphocyte reaction cells were cocultured at 37°C for more than five days. The library was built by means of the immunoSEQ multiplex PCR assay. Held by TCRdb, this immuneACCESS table contains in-frame sequences only and omits some clones. Under half of the omission traces to an unresolved V gene where checked; the cause of the rest is unknown. This sample has 15,000 to 25,000 clones in its table, and roughly two fifths of those were observed once. In total, the top ten clones hold roughly 6.2% of the sample. The sequencing input was CFSE-low (dividing) CD4+ T cells sorted from an allogeneic mixed lymphocyte reaction. The receptors come from a human donor in good health; the cells came from an allogeneic mixed lymphocyte reaction. Some clones in this sample may be carry-over from other donors' samples.

This chain links TRBV6-5 with TRBJ2-5, with D uncertain. The CDR3 spans 10 residues. Trimming removed 8 bases from V and 7 bases from J, with 8 bases in between. CDR1 MNHEY and CDR2 SVGAGI come from the germline V gene. CDR3 protein: CASFWATQYF. Here the CDR3 DNA reads TGTGCCAGCTTTTGGGCGACCCAGTACTTC.

This clone was picked up a small number of times. The chain is built from TRBV5-4 and TRBJ2-2, with TRBD1 identical over 7 bases. Germline lookup yields CDR1 SGHNT and CDR2 YYREEE (reference sequence). CDR3 length equals 15 residues. V shed 4 bases, J shed 5 bases, and the junction held 8 bases outside the gene matches. The CDR3 nucleotides are TGTGCCAGCAGCCCCCCCCCGACAGGGACCGGGGAGCTGTTTTTT. Translation: CASSPPPTGTGELFF.

The chain recombines TRBV7-8 with TRBJ2-3; D is undetermined. V lost 4 bases, J lost 6 bases, and 8 bases lay in between. The CDR3 has 12 amino acids. From germline, CDR1 is SGHVS and CDR2 FQNEAQ. The CDR3 region is CASSWKYDTQYF. For the CDR3, the DNA is TGTGCCAGCAGCTGGAAGTATGATACGCAGTATTTT.

The V gene is TRBV18, the J gene TRBJ2-3, with 7 bases lining up with TRBD2. V was pared by 1 base and J by 8 bases, with 9 bases of the junction left unmatched. The CDR3 is 15 amino acids. CDR1 and CDR2 from the germline V gene are KGHSH and LQKENI. This chain's CDR3 is CASSPRGLPLPTQYF. CDR3 coding DNA: TGTGCCAGCTCACCACGGGGACTACCCCTTCCTACGCAGTATTTT.

By frequency in the sample, this clone is medium-sized. The chain is built from TRBV27 and TRBJ1-6, with a tentative D call TRBD1 (6 bases). Trimming pared 6 bases from V and 10 bases from J, leaving 19 bases between. Germline-derived CDR1 and CDR2 are MNHEY and SMNVEV (reference sequence). The CDR3 contains 15 residues. Here the CDR3 reads CASSAGVSMRSPLHF. The DNA of the CDR3 is TGTGCCAGCAGCGCAGGGGTTTCGATGAGATCACCCCTCCACTTT.

This chain connects TRBV6-6 to TRBJ2-1, with 8 bases lining up with TRBD2. The germline gives CDR1 MNHNY, CDR2 SVGAGI (reference sequence). This CDR3 region has 16 residues. The trim removed 4 bases at V and 3 bases at J, leaving 8 bases unmatched. The chain's CDR3 is CASSSPLAEFYNEQFF. CDR3 coding DNA: TGTGCCAGCAGTTCTCCACTAGCGGAGTTCTACAATGAGCAGTTCTTC.

The chain joins TRBV18 to TRBJ1-2, with D possibly TRBD1 on 5 matching bases. The CDR3 has 13 amino acids. V was shortened by 6 bases and J by 1 base, with 9 bases between the two germline ends. CDR1 and CDR2 (germline): KGHSH, LQKENI. As DNA, the CDR3 is TGTGCCAGCTCGCCAGGGAATAACTATGGCTACACCTTC. Its protein is CASSPGNNYGYTF.

The chain recombines TRBV29-1 with TRBJ1-2; no clear D gene. The CDR3 is 12 amino acids. Germline assignment: CDR1 SQVTM and CDR2 ANQGSEA. The germline V and J ends were trimmed by 7 bases and 0 bases, with 9 bases remaining between them. Here the CDR3 reads CSAAGANYGYTF. The DNA for the CDR3 is TGCAGCGCCGCGGGTGCTAACTATGGCTACACCTTC. The full variable domain, with the rest looked up from reference TRBV29-1 and TRBJ1-2, is SAVISQKPSRDICQRGTSLTIQCQVDSQVTMMFWYRQQPGQSLTLIATANQGSEATYESGFVIDKFPISRPNLTFSTLTVSNMSPEDSSIYLCSAAGANYGYTFGSGTRLTVV.